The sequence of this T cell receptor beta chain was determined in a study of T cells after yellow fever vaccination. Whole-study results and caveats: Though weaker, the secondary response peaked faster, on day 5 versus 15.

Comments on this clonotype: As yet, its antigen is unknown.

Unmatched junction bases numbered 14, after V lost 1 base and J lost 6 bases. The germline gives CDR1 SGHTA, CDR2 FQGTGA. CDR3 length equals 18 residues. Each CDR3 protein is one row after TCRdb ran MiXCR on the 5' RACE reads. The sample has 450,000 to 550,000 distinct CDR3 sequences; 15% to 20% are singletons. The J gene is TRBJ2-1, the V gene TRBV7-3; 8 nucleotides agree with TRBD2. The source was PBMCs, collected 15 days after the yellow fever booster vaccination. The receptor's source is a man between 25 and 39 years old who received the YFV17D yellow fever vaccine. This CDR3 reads CASSLKGIGASGLNEQFF. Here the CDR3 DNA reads TGTGCCAGCAGCTTAAAAGGCATCGGTGCTAGCGGGCTCAATGAGCAGTTCTTC.